What follows describes a single T cell receptor beta chain. This sample is part of a study of blood T cell repertoires in COVID-19. Whole-study context: Donors in the United States, Italy and Spain gave samples during acute or convalescent COVID-19.

Repertoires were generated with immunoSEQ multiplex PCR, while TCRdb's copy carries only in-frame clones and drops some. The sample lists approximately 28,000 clones, 85% to 95% occurring once. Followed longitudinally, the Seattle patients had been enrolled during active infection. Germline lookup yields CDR1 KGHSY and CDR2 FQNENV. V was pared by 4 bases and J by 6 bases, with 12 bases of the junction left unmatched. This CDR3 has 15 residues. The sequenced sample consisted of peripheral blood. V gene TRBV16 combines with J gene TRBJ2-7; 7 positions match TRBD1. The receptor comes from a woman in her seventies with COVID-19, enrolled during active disease. The CDR3 nucleotides read TGTGCCAGCAGCCCGCGACAGGGCATCTTGGTCGAGCAGTACTTC. It is translated as CASSPRQGILVEQYF.